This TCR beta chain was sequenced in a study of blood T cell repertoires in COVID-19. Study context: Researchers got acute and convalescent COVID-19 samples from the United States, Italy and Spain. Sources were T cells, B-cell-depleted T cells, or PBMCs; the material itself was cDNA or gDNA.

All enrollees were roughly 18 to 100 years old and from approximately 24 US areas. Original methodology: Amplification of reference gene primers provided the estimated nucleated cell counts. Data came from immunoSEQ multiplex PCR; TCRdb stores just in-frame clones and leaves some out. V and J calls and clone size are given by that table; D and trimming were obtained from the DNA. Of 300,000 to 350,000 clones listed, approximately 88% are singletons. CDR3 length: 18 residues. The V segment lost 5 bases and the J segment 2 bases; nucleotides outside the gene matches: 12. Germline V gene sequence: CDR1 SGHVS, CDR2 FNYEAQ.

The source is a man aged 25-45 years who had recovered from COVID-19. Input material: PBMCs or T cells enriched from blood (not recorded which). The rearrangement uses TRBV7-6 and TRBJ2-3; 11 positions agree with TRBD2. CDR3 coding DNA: TGTGCCAGCAGCCCAAACCCTCTAGCGGGGGGTTACACAGATACGCAGTATTTT. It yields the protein CASSPNPLAGGYTDTQYF.